Each of the 5 T cell receptor beta chains below was sequenced from the same sample in a study of blood T cell repertoires in COVID-19 (dated by TCRdb to the early 2020s). The library was generated by the immunoSEQ multiplex PCR assay. Drawn from immuneACCESS, this table holds only the in-frame rearrangements with V and J called that TCRdb kept. Clones are partly lost; checked studies trace under half to an unresolved V gene and leave the rest unexplained. The sample data list some 320,000 clones, and roughly 90% of these were observed just once. The top ten clonotypes cover roughly 3.6% of the sample. Source material: PBMCs or T cells enriched from blood (not recorded which). The receptors come from a woman aged 25 to 45 who had been exposed to COVID-19.

The chain is built from TRBV7-9 and TRBJ2-1; TRBD2 matches at 8 bases. J lost 1 base, V lost 5 bases, and 7 bases had no gene match. There are 16 residues in the CDR3. Germline V gene data show CDR1 as SEHNR and CDR2 as FQNEAQ (reference sequence). The CDR3, as DNA: TGTGCCAGCAGCACCCCTCGGGGGGGGTCCTACAATGAGCAGTTCTTC. Its protein product is CASSTPRGGSYNEQFF.

This clone came up a few times. The chain links TRBV21-1 to TRBJ1-2; the table's TRBD1 call for D was not verified on the DNA. TRBV21-1 is a pseudogene. There are 13 residues in the CDR3. This CDR3 is CASSTQGIHGYTF. Written as DNA, the CDR3 is TGTGCCAGCAGCACACAGGGGATCCATGGCTACACCTTC.

This chain connects TRBV5-1 to TRBJ2-7, with no clear D. Trimming pared 0 bases from V and 9 bases from J, leaving 7 bases between. The germline CDR1 and CDR2 sequences are SGHRS and YFSETQ. This CDR3 is built from 11 residues. The CDR3 nucleotides are TGCGCCAGCAGCTTGGGACACGCGCAGTACTTC. Translation: CASSLGHAQYF.

The chain couples TRBV10-1 to TRBJ2-2, with D possibly TRBD1 on 5 matching bases. In germline, CDR1 is WNHNN, CDR2 SYGVQD (reference sequence). Trimming took off 6 bases at V and 5 bases at J, with 7 bases between the two ends. The CDR3 consists of 12 residues. DNA of the CDR3: TGCGCCAGCAGGACAGAAACCGGGGAGCTGTTTTTT. This sequence encodes CASRTETGELFF.

The rearrangement joins TRBV5-1 to TRBJ2-5; 7 bases line up with TRBD2. V gave up 4 bases and J gave up 3 bases; unmatched junction bases: 6. This CDR3 has 14 residues. Germline CDR1 SGHRS, CDR2 YFSETQ. The CDR3 region is CASSPRLAEETQYF. The CDR3 DNA reads TGCGCCAGCAGCCCGAGACTAGCCGAAGAGACCCAGTACTTC. The variable domain in full, with the rest retrieved from reference TRBV5-1 and TRBJ2-5, is KAGVTQTPRYLIKTRGQQVTLSCSPISGHRSVSWYQQTPGQGLQFLFEYFSETQRNKGNFPGRFSGRQFSNSRSEMNVSTLELGDSALYLCASSPRLAEETQYFGPGTRLLVL.